The present T cell receptor (beta chain) was sequenced within a study of blood T cell repertoires in COVID-19. V was cut by 4 bases and J by 6 bases, with 19 bases left in between. The CDR3 has 17 amino acids. Germline CDR1 reads SGHVS; CDR2 reads FQNEAQ. Sequencing was performed with immunoSEQ multiplex PCR; in TCRdb, only in-frame clones are kept and a portion is missing. Among 250,000 to 350,000 clones listed, 90% were seen once. The chain recombines TRBV7-8 with TRBJ1-6, with D maybe TRBD1 (5 bases). The material sequenced was PBMCs or T cells enriched from blood (not recorded which). This clonotype was sampled from a man aged 55 to 70 who had recovered from COVID-19. The CDR3 region is CASSSRGRQGGNSPLHF. The CDR3 DNA reads TGTGCCAGCAGCTCCCGCGGCAGGCAGGGAGGTAATTCACCCCTCCACTTT. Filled out from reference TRBV7-8 and TRBJ1-6, the complete variable domain reads GAGVSQSPRYKVAKRGQDVALRCDPISGHVSLFWYQQALGQGPEFLTYFQNEAQLDKSGLPSDRFFAERPEGSVSTLKIQRTQQEDSAVYLCASSSRGRQGGNSPLHFGNGTRLTVT.